This T cell receptor beta chain was identified during a study of vaccination effects on CD4 cells after COVID-19. Isolation of CD4+ T cells took place after approximately 10 days of culture. Measured with immunoSEQ multiplex PCR; TCRdb has only the in-frame clones, and not every one. Among roughly 68,000 clones listed, under 85% were seen once. The CDR3 covers 15 residues. The germline gives CDR1 SGHRS, CDR2 YFSETQ. V shed 0 bases and J shed 3 bases, with 9 bases lying between them. Points on this clone: Antigen unknown.

The V gene is TRBV5-1, the J gene TRBJ2-2; D unclear. The receptor was isolated from a human donor who had a prior SARS-CoV-2 infection. The sample consisted of CD4+ T cells from PBMCs cultured without peptide, taken before COVID-19 vaccination. The DNA of the CDR3 is TGCGCCAGCAGCTTGGGCAGGAGACACACCGGGGAGCTGTTTTTT. It is translated as CASSLGRRHTGELFF. Together with reference TRBV5-1 and TRBJ2-2, the CDR3 gives the full variable domain: KAGVTQTPRYLIKTRGQQVTLSCSPISGHRSVSWYQQTPGQGLQFLFEYFSETQRNKGNFPGRFSGRQFSNSRSEMNVSTLELGDSALYLCASSLGRRHTGELFFGEGSRLTVL.